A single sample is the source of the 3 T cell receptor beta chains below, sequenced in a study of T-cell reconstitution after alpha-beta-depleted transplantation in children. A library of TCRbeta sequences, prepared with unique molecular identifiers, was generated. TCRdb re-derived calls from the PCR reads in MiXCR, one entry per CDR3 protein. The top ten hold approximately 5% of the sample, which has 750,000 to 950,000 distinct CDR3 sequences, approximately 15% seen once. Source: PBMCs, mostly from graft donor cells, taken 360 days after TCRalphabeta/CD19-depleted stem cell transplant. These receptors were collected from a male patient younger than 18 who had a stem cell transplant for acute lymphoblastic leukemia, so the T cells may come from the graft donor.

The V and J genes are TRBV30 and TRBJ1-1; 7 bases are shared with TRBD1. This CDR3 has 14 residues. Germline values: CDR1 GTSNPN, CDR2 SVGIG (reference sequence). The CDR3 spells CARRTFSGGTEAFF. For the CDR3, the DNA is TGTGCTAGACGAACGTTTTCAGGGGGCACTGAAGCTTTCTTT. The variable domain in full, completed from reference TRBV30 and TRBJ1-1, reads SQTIHQWPATLVQPVGSPLSLECTVEGTSNPNLYWYRQAAGRGLQLLFYSVGIGQISSEVPQNLSASRPQDRQFILSSKKLLLSDSGFYLCARRTFSGGTEAFFGQGTRLTVV.

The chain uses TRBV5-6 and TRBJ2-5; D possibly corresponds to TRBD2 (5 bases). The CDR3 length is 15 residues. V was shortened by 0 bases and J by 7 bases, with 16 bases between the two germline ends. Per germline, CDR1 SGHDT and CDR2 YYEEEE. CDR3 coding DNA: TGTGCCAGCAGCTTGGCCATCTTCCCGGCGGGGACCCAGTACTTC. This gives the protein CASSLAIFPAGTQYF. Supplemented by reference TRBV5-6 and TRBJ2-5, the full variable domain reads DAGVTQSPTHLIKTRGQQVTLRCSPKSGHDTVSWYQQALGQGPQFIFQYYEEEERQRGNFPDRFSGHQFPNYSSELNVNALLLGDSALYLCASSLAIFPAGTQYFGPGTRLLVL.

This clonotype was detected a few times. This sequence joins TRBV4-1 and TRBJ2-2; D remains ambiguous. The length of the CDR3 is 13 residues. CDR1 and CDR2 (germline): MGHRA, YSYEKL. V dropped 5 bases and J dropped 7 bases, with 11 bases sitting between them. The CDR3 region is CASSEAVLGELFF. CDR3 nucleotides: TGCGCCAGCAGCGAGGCCGTCCTCGGGGAGCTGTTTTTT.